A selection of T cell receptor beta chains follows, all from one sample in a study of CDR3 diversity in severe acne. TCRdb processed the PCR reads anew with MiXCR; each CDR3 protein has one entry. The sample lists over 100,000 distinct CDR3 sequences, around 53% occurring once. The sequencing input was blood. These receptors all come from a male donor with acne. CDR3s leave out the opening cysteine and the closing phenylalanine or tryptophan. The D gene is left open where the match is weak.

CDR3	D	V	J
ATSDSYMNTEAF	NA	TRBV24-1	TRBJ1-1
ASSPVRFNQETQY	NA	TRBV28	TRBJ2-5
ASSFRGRRETQY	NA	TRBV27	TRBJ2-5
SVDGLSGYT	NA	TRBV29-1	TRBJ1-2
SARSDSYGYT	NA	TRBV20-1	TRBJ1-2
ASSLAAAGNTEAF	NA	TRBV7-3	TRBJ1-1
AIQTGPYEQY	NA	TRBV10-3	TRBJ2-7
ASSLADGELF	NA	TRBV7-8	TRBJ2-2
SAVLAGGVNTQY	TRBD2	TRBV20-1	TRBJ2-3
SARDKTGGEKTNEKLF	TRBD1	TRBV20-1	TRBJ1-4
ASSLGIGGRETQY	NA	TRBV5-6	TRBJ2-5
ATSRSPLAGADTQY	TRBD2	TRBV15	TRBJ2-3
ASSSPASVDTQY	NA	TRBV7-2	TRBJ2-3
SVSGRALDEQF	TRBD2	TRBV29-1	TRBJ2-1